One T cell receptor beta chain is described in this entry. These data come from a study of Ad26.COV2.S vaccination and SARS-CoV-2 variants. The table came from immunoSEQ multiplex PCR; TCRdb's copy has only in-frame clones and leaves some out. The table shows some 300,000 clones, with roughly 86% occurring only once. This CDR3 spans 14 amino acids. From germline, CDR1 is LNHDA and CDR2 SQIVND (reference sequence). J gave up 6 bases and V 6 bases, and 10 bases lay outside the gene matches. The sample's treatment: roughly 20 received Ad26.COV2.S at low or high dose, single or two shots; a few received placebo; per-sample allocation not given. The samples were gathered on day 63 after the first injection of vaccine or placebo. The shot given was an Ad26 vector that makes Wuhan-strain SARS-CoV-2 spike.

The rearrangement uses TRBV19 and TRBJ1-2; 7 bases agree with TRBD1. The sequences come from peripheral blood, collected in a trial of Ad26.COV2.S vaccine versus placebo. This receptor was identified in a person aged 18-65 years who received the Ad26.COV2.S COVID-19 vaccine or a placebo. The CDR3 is CASRSTGQGDGYTF. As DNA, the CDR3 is TGTGCCAGTAGGTCGACAGGGCAGGGCGATGGCTACACCTTC.